The clone carrying this T cell receptor beta chain showed up just once. Sequencing used immunoSEQ multiplex PCR; TCRdb keeps in-frame clones, though not all of them. The table includes 700,000 to 950,000 clones, around 96% detected once. These data are taken from a study of shared clonotypes between healthy human individuals. Terminally differentiated effector memory CD45RA+ cells were excluded by CCR7 positive selection of CD45RO-negative cells. CDR3 length: 15 residues. Germline V gene lookup returns CDR1 MGHRA and CDR2 YSYEKL. Between the trimmed V and J ends, which lost 0 bases and 0 bases, there was a span of 6 bases.

The sequencing sample was made of naive CD8+ T cells sorted from blood. This receptor was obtained from a young man in good health. The chain recombines TRBV4-1 with TRBJ2-4; D not certain. This chain's CDR3 is CASSQESLAKNIQYF. The CDR3 DNA reads as TGCGCCAGCAGCCAAGAGAGCCTAGCCAAAAACATTCAGTACTTC.